Below, 12 T cell receptor beta chains from the same sample are listed, as sequenced in a study of graft-versus-host responses after intestinal transplantation. Their antigens are not known. The data were produced by immunoSEQ multiplex PCR, yet TCRdb's version contains in-frame clones alone and is incomplete. The repertoire holds about 94,000 clones, with 91% as singletons. The material sequenced was unstimulated CD8+ T cells sorted from spleen or lymph node cells, taken before intestinal transplant. The receptors come from a human donor who received an intestinal transplant.

The chain combines TRBV12-5 with TRBJ2-6; D unresolved. There are 15 residues in the CDR3. Per the germline V gene, CDR1 is LGHNT and CDR2 is FRNRAP. V was trimmed by 1 base and J by 1 base, leaving 5 bases between them. In DNA form, the CDR3 reads TGTGCTAGTGGTTTGGACAGATCTGGGGCCAACGTCCTGACTTTC. It codes for CASGLDRSGANVLTF.

The rearrangement joins TRBV13 to TRBJ1-5, with TRBD1 identical over 7 bases. CDR1 PRHDT and CDR2 FYEKMQ come from the germline V gene (reference sequence). The CDR3 runs to 18 residues. Trimming removed 1 base from V and 0 bases from J; junction bases left unmatched: 9. CDR3 in DNA: TGTGCCAGCAGCTTAGCCCTCCCGACAGGGACTAGCAATCAGCCCCAGCATTTT. It yields the protein CASSLALPTGTSNQPQHF.

The V call is TRBV7-6, the J call TRBJ2-6; 10 bases align to TRBD2. CDR3 length equals 17 residues. The V and J ends lost 5 bases and 1 base, in that order; junction bases with no gene match: 5. CDR1 and CDR2 from the germline V gene are SGHVS and FNYEAQ. Written as DNA, the CDR3 is TGTGCCAGCAGCGACAGCGGGAGGGGGTCTGGGGCCAACGTCCTGACTTTC. Translation gives CASSDSGRGSGANVLTF.

This clone appeared once. The gene calls are TRBV19 and TRBJ1-1, with 7 bases lining up with TRBD1. This CDR3 spans 14 amino acids. Germline trimming cut 1 base from V and 5 bases from J; bases unmatched to any gene: 4. The germline gives CDR1 LNHDA, CDR2 SQIVND (reference sequence). The chain's CDR3 is CASSIGGQRTEAFF. The CDR3 coding sequence is TGTGCCAGTAGTATAGGGGGACAGCGTACTGAAGCTTTCTTT.

The gene calls are TRBV2 and TRBJ2-7; 9 bases line up with TRBD1. The CDR3 totals 16 residues. J lost 0 bases, V lost 6 bases, and 9 bases had no gene match. From germline, CDR1 is SNHLY and CDR2 FYNNEI. The CDR3, as DNA: TGTGCCAGCAGCGGGGACAGGGAAGCCATCTCCTACGAGCAGTACTTC. It specifies CASSGDREAISYEQYF.

A few counts support this clone. The chain combines TRBV4-1 with TRBJ2-7; a possible D gene is TRBD2 (6 bases). The germline CDR1 and CDR2 sequences are MGHRA and YSYEKL. V lost 1 base to trimming and J lost 2 bases, with 15 bases between them. The CDR3 is made up of 16 amino acids. The CDR3 protein is CASSQAGRGLPYEQYF. The CDR3 region has the DNA TGCGCCAGCAGCCAAGCCGGGCGGGGTCTGCCCTACGAGCAGTACTTC.

The chain employs TRBV12-5 and TRBJ2-7, with unresolved D. The ends were cut back, 2 bases at V and 2 bases at J, with 10 bases in the middle. Per germline, CDR1 LGHNT and CDR2 FRNRAP. The CDR3 extends over 14 amino acids. The chain's CDR3 is CASGLSTTTYEQYF. For the CDR3, the DNA is TGTGCTAGTGGTTTGAGTACCACAACCTACGAGCAGTACTTC.

CDR3 residues: CAIQTTGNYNEQFF. As DNA, the CDR3 is TGTGCCATACAGACGACAGGGAACTACAATGAGCAGTTCTTC. This sequence joins TRBV5-4 and TRBJ2-1; 7 bases fit TRBD1. The CDR3 runs 14 residues. J gave up 3 bases and V 9 bases, and 9 bases lay outside the gene matches. Germline assignment: CDR1 SGHNT and CDR2 YYREEE (reference sequence).

The V gene is TRBV5-1, the J gene TRBJ2-1, with D perhaps TRBD2 (5 bases). CDR1 and CDR2 (germline): SGHRS, YFSETQ. V lost 2 bases and J 6 bases, leaving 15 bases between the germline ends. The CDR3 contains 15 residues. CDR3 DNA: TGCGCCAGCAGCTTTGGGGAAGCGGTAGGCAATGAGCAGTTCTTC. Translation gives CASSFGEAVGNEQFF.

The chain links TRBV6-6 to TRBJ1-1, with D possibly matching TRBD1 (6 bases). With 5 bases removed from V and 7 bases from J, the gap between germline ends came to 11 bases. CDR3 length equals 12 residues. The V gene's germline CDR1 is MNHNY and CDR2 SVGAGI (reference sequence). CDR3 protein: CASSRRGIEAFF. CDR3 nucleotides: TGTGCCAGCAGTCGCAGGGGAATTGAAGCTTTCTTT.

This clone was observed a single time. The V call is TRBV28, the J call TRBJ1-4; 9 nucleotides align to TRBD1. This CDR3 is 15 amino acids long. In germline, CDR1 is MDHEN, CDR2 SYDVKM. V lost 6 bases and J lost 6; bases outside the gene matches: 8. The CDR3 DNA is TGTGCCAGCAGCCTGACGGACAGGGGTCATGAAAAACTGTTTTTT. The encoded protein is CASSLTDRGHEKLFF.

CDR3 in amino acids: CASSPGRGSYEQYF. The CDR3 nucleotides read TGTGCCAGCAGCCCTGGCAGGGGGTCCTACGAGCAGTACTTC. V usage is TRBV6-5 and J usage is TRBJ2-7; the match to TRBD1 covers 7 bases. CDR3 size: 14 residues. Germline V gene sequence: CDR1 MNHEY, CDR2 SVGAGI. The V segment lost 6 bases and the J segment 1 base; nucleotides outside the gene matches: 6.